This T cell receptor beta chain comes out of a study of T cell repertoires in cytomegalovirus infection. TCRdb re-derived calls from the reads in MiXCR, one entry per CDR3 protein. This sample has about 160,000 distinct CDR3 sequences, with more than 15% found just once. V dropped 3 bases and J dropped 8 bases, with 14 bases sitting between them. This CDR3 contains 14 residues. The sample was CD8+ T cells from PBMCs. V usage is TRBV12-3 or TRBV12-4 and J usage is TRBJ1-5; a weak D match, TRBD1 (6 bases). This sequence was found in a human donor in good health (CMV status not recorded). Some clones in this sample may be carry-over from other donors' samples. The CDR3: CASSFGGRQEPQHF. CDR3 nucleotide sequence: TGTGCCAGCAGTTTCGGGGGGCGCCAGGAGCCCCAGCATTTT.